Listed below are T cell receptor beta chains from one sample, sequenced in a study of blood T cell repertoires in COVID-19. Sequencing was performed with immunoSEQ multiplex PCR; in TCRdb, only in-frame clones are kept and a portion is missing. The data show around 41,000 clones, approximately 80% seen once. Input material: peripheral blood. Receptor source: an elderly woman with acute or convalescent COVID-19. CDR3s include the opening cysteine and the closing phenylalanine or tryptophan. A D gene is named only where the DNA matches it firmly. For some rows the clone size is stated as once, few or many, or as a class when expanded; others skip it.

. TRBJ2-1 TRBD1 16 TRBV7-9 CASSFGDRNRGNEQFF TGTGCCAGCAGCTTCGGGGACCGGAACAGGGGCAATGAGCAGTTCTTC
. TRBJ1-4 . 14 TRBV19 CASSNTGRGEKLFF TGTGCCAGTAGTAATACAGGGAGGGGTGAAAAACTGTTTTTT
. TRBJ1-1 . 13 TRBV27 CASRRQQNTEAFF TGTGCCAGCAGGAGACAACAGAACACTGAAGCTTTCTTT
. TRBJ1-1 . 14 TRBV3-1/TRBV3-2 CASSQDRGDTEAFF TGTGCCAGCAGCCAAGATCGGGGGGACACTGAAGCTTTCTTT
. TRBJ1-4 . 14 TRBV7-9 CASSLRQGNEKLFF TGTGCCAGCAGCTTGCGGCAGGGAAACGAAAAACTGTTTTTT
. TRBJ2-2 . 16 TRBV5-1 CASSLSQGRNTGELFF TGCGCCAGCAGCTTAAGTCAGGGCAGGAACACCGGGGAGCTGTTTTTT
. TRBJ1-1 . 14 TRBV19 CASSIAGAVAEAFF TGTGCCAGTAGTATCGCGGGTGCGGTGGCTGAAGCTTTCTTT
. TRBJ1-4 . 15 TRBV5-8 CASSSRAATNEKLFF TGTGCCAGCAGCTCGAGAGCTGCAACTAATGAAAAACTGTTTTTT
few TRBJ1-4 . 16 TRBV2 CASSESLSPGDEKLFF TGTGCCAGCAGTGAGAGTCTGTCCCCCGGGGATGAAAAACTGTTTTTT
. TRBJ2-3 TRBD2 16 TRBV3-1/TRBV3-2 CASSQVRAGGGDTQYF TGTGCCAGCAGCCAAGTGCGAGCGGGGGGTGGAGATACGCAGTATTTT
. TRBJ2-5 . 15 TRBV18 CASSPRNPSGETQYF TGTGCCAGCTCACCAAGAAACCCCTCGGGAGAGACCCAGTACTTC
. TRBJ1-5 TRBD1 16 TRBV24-1 CATSDPRTGSNQPQHF TGTGCCACCAGTGATCCCCGGACAGGGAGCAATCAGCCCCAGCATTTT
. TRBJ2-5 . 11 TRBV19 CASSSGETQYF TGTGCCAGTAGTTCAGGAGAGACCCAGTACTTC
. TRBJ1-2 . 13 TRBV5-6 CASSPSGFYGYTF TGTGCCAGCAGCCCCTCAGGTTTTTATGGCTACACCTTC
. TRBJ2-2 TRBD1 15 TRBV19 CASSTRGQGAGELFF TGTGCCAGTAGTACCCGGGGACAGGGCGCCGGGGAGCTGTTTTTT
. TRBJ1-4 TRBD1 14 TRBV6-6 CASSPGTDNEKLFF TGTGCCAGCAGCCCCGGGACAGATAATGAAAAACTGTTTTTT
. TRBJ1-4 . 15 TRBV5-5 CASSWRGSYNEKLFF TGTGCCAGCAGCTGGCGCGGCAGCTATAATGAAAAACTGTTTTTT
. TRBJ2-5 . 16 TRBV7-8 CASSLGGAGHQETQYF TGTGCCAGCAGCTTAGGGGGAGCGGGCCACCAAGAGACCCAGTACTTC
few TRBJ1-5 TRBD1 14 TRBV2 CASNLDRGNQPQHF TGTGCCAGCAACCTAGACAGGGGAAATCAGCCCCAGCATTTT
. TRBJ2-3 TRBD1 15 TRBV19 CASSTFGQGADTQYF TGTGCCAGTAGTACCTTCGGACAGGGGGCAGATACGCAGTATTTT
. TRBJ1-5 . 15 TRBV30 CAWSPGDYSNQPQHF TGTGCCTGGAGCCCGGGAGATTATAGCAATCAGCCCCAGCATTTT
few TRBJ1-2 TRBD1 13 TRBV9 CASSGGQGYGYTF TGTGCCAGCAGCGGAGGACAGGGGTATGGCTACACCTTC
. TRBJ1-5 . 14 TRBV5-5 CASSFRGDNQPQHF TGTGCCAGCAGCTTCAGGGGTGACAATCAGCCCCAGCATTTT
. TRBJ1-1 . 13 TRBV2 CATGERANTEAFF TGTGCCACCGGGGAACGGGCGAACACTGAAGCTTTCTTT
. TRBJ2-7 TRBD1 17 TRBV28 CASNGRAGTGFFYEQYF TGTGCCAGCAACGGGCGGGCGGGGACAGGGTTTTTCTACGAGCAGTACTTC
. TRBJ1-1 . 13 TRBV2 CASRHRSGTEAFF TGTGCCAGCCGGCACAGGTCTGGCACTGAAGCTTTCTTT
. TRBJ2-3 . 14 TRBV2 CASSEGDLTYTQYF TGTGCCAGCAGTGAAGGGGACTTAACTTATACGCAGTATTTT
few TRBJ1-3 . 19 TRBV6-6 CASSRTGHRSLSSGNTIYF TGTGCCAGCAGTCGTACGGGACACAGAAGCTTGTCTTCTGGAAACACCATATATTTT
. TRBJ1-2 . 13 TRBV20-1 CSASNRDYYGYTF TGCAGTGCTAGTAACAGGGATTACTATGGCTACACCTTC
. TRBJ2-1 TRBD2 19 TRBV3-1/TRBV3-2 CASSQEGGTSGASYNEQFF TGTGCCAGCAGCCAAGAAGGGGGTACTAGCGGGGCCTCCTACAATGAGCAGTTCTTC
. TRBJ2-3 . 14 TRBV2 CASSDEALRDTQYF TGTGCCAGCAGTGACGAGGCCTTAAGAGATACGCAGTATTTT
many TRBJ1-1 . 13 TRBV11-2 CASSLVAAAEAFF TGTGCCAGCAGCTTAGTGGCGGCAGCTGAAGCTTTCTTT
. TRBJ1-2 . 15 TRBV5-1 CASSSLTGDPYGYTF TGCGCCAGCAGCTCCCTGACAGGCGACCCCTATGGCTACACCTTC
. TRBJ1-2 . 14 TRBV5-1 CASRLSLAADGYTF TGCGCCAGCAGATTATCGTTGGCCGCCGATGGCTACACCTTC
once TRBJ1-2 . 14 TRBV18 CASSRGGRDYGYTF TGTGCCAGCTCCCGCGGAGGGAGGGACTATGGCTACACCTTC
. TRBJ1-3 TRBD1 17 TRBV11-3 CASSSWTGGPSGNTIYF TGTGCCAGCAGCTCATGGACAGGGGGGCCCTCTGGAAACACCATATATTTT
few TRBJ1-1 TRBD1 13 TRBV19 CASKRGRDTEAFF TGTGCCAGTAAGAGGGGGCGGGACACTGAAGCTTTCTTT
once TRBJ1-6 . 14 TRBV4-2 CASSRPSSNSPLHF TGTGCCAGCAGCCGGCCTAGTTCAAATTCACCCCTCCACTTT
. TRBJ1-3 TRBD1 15 TRBV9 CASSVRTGPGNTIYF TGTGCCAGCAGCGTACGGACAGGGCCTGGAAACACCATATATTTT
. TRBJ1-3 TRBD1 18 TRBV18 CASSPRRGQGAGGNTIYF TGTGCCAGCTCACCTAGGAGAGGACAGGGGGCTGGTGGAAACACCATATATTTT
few TRBJ1-1 . 13 TRBV6-5 CASRTGSTGEAFF TGTGCCAGCAGAACCGGGTCTACAGGTGAAGCTTTCTTT
. TRBJ2-3 TRBD2 16 TRBV5-6 CASSWGLAGGTDTQYF TGTGCCAGCAGCTGGGGACTAGCGGGGGGCACAGATACGCAGTATTTT
. TRBJ2-3 . 14 TRBV5-4 CASSLGLETDTQYF TGTGCCAGCAGCTTGGGACTAGAGACAGATACGCAGTATTTT
few TRBJ1-1 . 15 TRBV4-3 CASSYQGGAETEAFF TGCGCCAGCAGCTATCAAGGGGGGGCAGAAACTGAAGCTTTCTTT